This note documents a single T cell receptor (beta chain) sequence. Its antigen remains undetermined. No quality values exist for individual bases; no much larger clone is one base distant. TCRbeta CDR3 regions were sequenced with the immunoSEQ Assay. After extraction, genomic DNA underwent amplification by bias-controlled multiplex PCR, followed by high-throughput sequencing. In the authors' own workflow: To quantify the absolute abundance of each unique TCRbeta CDR3 region, sequences were collapsed and filtered. T cell fraction was estimated by normalizing TCRbeta template counts to usable DNA, with usable DNA measured through amplification of reference genes found in all nucleated cells. Repertoire TCRs were annotated as SARS-CoV-2-specific by exact matching of V gene, CDR3 amino acid sequence and J gene to a known reactive TCR set. The reference SARS-CoV-2 TCR set came from MIRA and was filtered for enrichment in COVID-19-positive ImmuneCODE repertoires, removing public or cross-reactive TCRs. Using the MIRA antigens, annotated TCRs were further analysed by specific ORF or by position within an ORF. Breadth was defined as annotated unique rearrangements over total unique productive rearrangements; depth was the summed frequency of those rearrangements. Two-sided Wilcoxon rank-sum tests were used to compare TCR breadth between groups. This immuneACCESS table, as held by TCRdb, lists in-frame sequences with V and J called but not all clones. Of the missing ones, under half trace to an unresolved V gene in checked studies; the others have no known cause. V, J and clone size were drawn from that table, and D and trimming were deduced from the DNA. The sample table contains hundreds of thousands of clones; only one count was recorded for about 91% of them. Jointly, the top ten make up 3.9% of the sample.

The sample's time point label is to be understood as: individuals recovered from natural SARS-CoV-2 infection. V is cut by 1 base and J by 1 base, and the space between the germline ends is 10 bases. CDR1 and CDR2 are drawn from the germline V gene (reference sequence): SEHNR, FQNEAQ. The cysteine opens and the phenylalanine closes a CDR3 of 15 amino acids. Of all the DNA, just the CDR3 is kept, 45 bases in frame from base 1. This sample is part of a study of Ad26.COV2.S vaccination and SARS-CoV-2 variants (dated by TCRdb to the early 2020s). About the full investigation: TCRbeta repertoire sequencing was used to assess the specificity and breadth of SARS-CoV-2-reactive T cell receptors after Ad26.COV2.S vaccination. A total of around 32 samples were included in the TCR-sequenced set, comprising approximately 20 Ad26.COV2.S vaccine recipients, 5 placebo recipients and 8 SARS-CoV-2 convalescent individuals. General findings and caveats noted by the study authors: According to the authors, total T cell responses may have been underestimated by the TCR breadth and depth analyses. Ad26.COV2.S recipients had higher spike-specific TCR breadth than placebo recipients (P = 0.0014). Non-spike TCR breadth was comparable between vaccine and placebo recipients, consistent with the vaccine containing only spike. After vaccination, substantial breadth of spike-specific CD8+ and CD4+ T cell responses was reported.

This TCR came from a human donor who had recovered from COVID-19. The chain uses TRBV7-9 and TRBJ2-5, with TRBD1 as a weak D call on 6 bases. The starting material was peripheral blood, obtained after recovery from COVID-19. The DNA sequence reads TGTGCCAGCAGCTTAGTGGACAGCCCCCAAGAGACCCAGTACTTC. Its translation is CASSLVDSPQETQYF. With the portions outside the CDR3 filled from the reference TRBV7-9 and TRBJ2-5 genes, the complete variable region becomes DTGVSQNPRHKITKRGQNVTFRCDPISEHNRLYWYRQTLGQGPEFLTYFQNEAQLEKSRLLSDRFSAERPKGSFSTLEIQRTEQGDSAMYLCASSLVDSPQETQYFGPGTRLLVL.